This T cell receptor beta chain is drawn from a study of chemoradiotherapy in HPV16-positive cancers. Over chemoradiotherapy, repertoires were sampled more than once. Germline CDR1 SEHNR, CDR2 FQNEAQ (reference sequence). The CDR3 sequence is 15 residues long. With 5 bases removed from V and 6 bases from J, the gap between germline ends came to 17 bases. Study-level findings and limits: The functional HPV-specific definition rests on just two HPV16-positive patients. During treatment, candidate HPV-specific clones and E7-related motifs expanded in tumor. In HPV16-positive patients, HPV-responsive T-cell expansion tracked better recurrence-free survival.

Here immunoSEQ multiplex PCR was the method, and the copy in TCRdb shows in-frame clones only, minus some. This sample carries 8,200 or so clones, about 88% of them seen once, and the ten largest clones take roughly 3%. Notes on this clone: The antigen is unknown.

The TCR originated in a human donor with HPV-associated anogenital cancer. The source was tumor tissue, collected from a patient who underwent chemoradiotherapy. J is TRBJ1-5 and V is TRBV7-9, with D maybe TRBD1 (5 bases). CDR3 sequence (DNA): TGTGCCAGCAGCCGCGGGGGACGGGGACGTCAGCCCCAGCATTTT. Translation gives CASSRGGRGRQPQHF.